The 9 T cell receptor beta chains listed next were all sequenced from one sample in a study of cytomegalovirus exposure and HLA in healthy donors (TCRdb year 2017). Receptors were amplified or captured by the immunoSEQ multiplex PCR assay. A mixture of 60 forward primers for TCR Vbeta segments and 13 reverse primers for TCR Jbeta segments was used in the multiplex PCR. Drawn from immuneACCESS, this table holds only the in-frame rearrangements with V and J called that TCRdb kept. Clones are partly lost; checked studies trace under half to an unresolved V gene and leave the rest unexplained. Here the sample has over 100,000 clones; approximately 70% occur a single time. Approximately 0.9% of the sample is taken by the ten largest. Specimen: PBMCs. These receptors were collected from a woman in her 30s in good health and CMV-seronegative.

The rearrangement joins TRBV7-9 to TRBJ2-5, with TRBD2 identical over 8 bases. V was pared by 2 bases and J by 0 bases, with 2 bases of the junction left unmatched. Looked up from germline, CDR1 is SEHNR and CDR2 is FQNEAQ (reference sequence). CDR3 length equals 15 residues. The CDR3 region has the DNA TGTGCCAGCAGCTTACTAGCGGGTTACCAAGAGACCCAGTACTTC. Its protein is CASSLLAGYQETQYF.

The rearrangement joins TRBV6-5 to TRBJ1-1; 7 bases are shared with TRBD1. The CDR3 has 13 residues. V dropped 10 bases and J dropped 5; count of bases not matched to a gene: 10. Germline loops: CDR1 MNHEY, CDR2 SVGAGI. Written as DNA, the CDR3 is TGTGCCACCGGAGAGGGGGCAGGTACTGAAGCTTTCTTT. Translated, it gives CATGEGAGTEAFF.

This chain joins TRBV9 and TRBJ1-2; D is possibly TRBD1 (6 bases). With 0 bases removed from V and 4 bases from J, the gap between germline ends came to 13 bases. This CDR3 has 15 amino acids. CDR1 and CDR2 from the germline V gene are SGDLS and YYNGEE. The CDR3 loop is CASSVVGGDIYGYTF. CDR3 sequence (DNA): TGTGCCAGCAGCGTAGTAGGGGGTGACATCTATGGCTACACCTTC.

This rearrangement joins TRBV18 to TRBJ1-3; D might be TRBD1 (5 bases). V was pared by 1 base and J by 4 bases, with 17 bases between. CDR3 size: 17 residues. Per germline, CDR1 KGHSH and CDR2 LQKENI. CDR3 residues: CASSPRSAGIYGNTIYF. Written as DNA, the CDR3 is TGTGCCAGCTCACCACGGTCTGCAGGGATTTACGGAAACACCATATATTTT.

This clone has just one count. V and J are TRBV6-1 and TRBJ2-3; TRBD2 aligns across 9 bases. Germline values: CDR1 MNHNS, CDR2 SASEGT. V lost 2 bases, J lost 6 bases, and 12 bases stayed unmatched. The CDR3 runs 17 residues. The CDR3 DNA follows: TGTGCCAGCAGTGAAATGGGGGCGGGAGGGTCCCGGGATACGCAGTATTTT. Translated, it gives CASSEMGAGGSRDTQYF.

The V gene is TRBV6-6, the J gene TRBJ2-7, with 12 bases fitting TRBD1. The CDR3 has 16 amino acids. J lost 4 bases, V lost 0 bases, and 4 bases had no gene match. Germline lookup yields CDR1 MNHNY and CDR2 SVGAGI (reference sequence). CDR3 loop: CASSYSGQGARYEQYF. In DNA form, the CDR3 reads TGTGCCAGCAGTTACTCGGGACAGGGGGCGAGGTACGAGCAGTACTTC.

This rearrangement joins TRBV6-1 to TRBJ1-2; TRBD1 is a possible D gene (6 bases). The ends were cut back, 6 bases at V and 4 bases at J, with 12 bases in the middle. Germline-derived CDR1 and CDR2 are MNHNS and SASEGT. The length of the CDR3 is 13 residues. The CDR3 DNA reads TGTGCCAGCAGCCCCCTGGGGGCCTATGGCTACACCTTC. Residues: CASSPLGAYGYTF.

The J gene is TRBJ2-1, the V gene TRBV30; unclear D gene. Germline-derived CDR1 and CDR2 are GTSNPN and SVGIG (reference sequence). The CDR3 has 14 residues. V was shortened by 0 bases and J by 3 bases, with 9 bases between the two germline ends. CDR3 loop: CAWSVPTYYNEQFF. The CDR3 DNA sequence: TGTGCCTGGAGTGTACCTACTTACTACAATGAGCAGTTCTTC.

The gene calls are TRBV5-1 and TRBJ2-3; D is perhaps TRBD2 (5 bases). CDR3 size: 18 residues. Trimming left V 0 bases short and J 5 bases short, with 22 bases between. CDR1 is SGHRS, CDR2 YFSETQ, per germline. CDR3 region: CASSLVGGRQSAGDTQYF. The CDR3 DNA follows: TGCGCCAGCAGCTTGGTAGGCGGCAGGCAATCCGCGGGAGATACGCAGTATTTT.